This TCR beta chain was found in a study of tumor-infiltrating lymphocytes in primary liver carcinoma. Study-wide context: Tumor lesions were T1-T3 N0M0 and spanned roughly 4 to 10 cm. General study findings and limits: When set against blood, tumors had a significantly higher top-250-clone fraction (p = 0.039). It was observed that only about 7-25% of the top clones appeared in every one of the five tumor regions.

This clonotype was seen only a few times. What it binds is unknown. Co-extraction of RNA and DNA was performed on about 20-33 mg of unsorted bulk tissue. A primer in the constant region served to generate TCR beta cDNA from 500 ng of total RNA. Slightly modified ARM-PCR served as the procedure for the TCR beta libraries. These libraries came from three rounds of nested multiplex PCR. TRBV1-TRBV30 forward primers paired with a C-beta reverse primer were used in the first two PCR rounds, which ran roughly 9 cycles each. One entry per CDR3 protein, called by TCRdb with MiXCR from the multiplex PCR reads. The sample consists of roughly 80,000 distinct CDR3 sequences, approximately 72% of them appearing once. V lost 10 bases and J lost 4, with 22 bases in between. The CDR3 consists of 15 residues. Germline CDR1 reads MDHEN; CDR2 reads SYDVKM.

V gene TRBV28 combines with J gene TRBJ1-2, with unresolved D. The sample comprised liver tumor tissue from sampling region 1. Subset in this sample: tumor region T1, superior pole. The source is a man aged 35 to 55 with primary liver carcinoma and hepatitis B virus infection. CDR3 protein: CANSIAGFSSYGYTF. The DNA of the CDR3 is TGTGCCAACAGCATTGCTGGGTTTTCTTCCTATGGCTACACCTTC.